This is a list of T cell receptor beta chains from one sample in a study of OX40 agonist ivuxolimab in advanced cancers. Some clones are missing from TCRdb's copy, which holds only in-frame ones; the method was immunoSEQ multiplex PCR. This table has about 99,000 clones, about 91% appearing once. The source was CD4+ or CD8+ T cells sorted from blood, collected in a trial of the OX40 agonist ivuxolimab. These receptors were collected from an adult with an advanced solid tumor such as melanoma, head and neck, liver or kidney cancer. The CDR3 runs from the conserved cysteine through the conserved F or W. The D gene is left open where the match is weak. The size field is filled for only some rows; it gives once, few, many or a size class.

- TRBJ2-7 TRBV5-5 - 12 TGTGCCAGCAGCTTGGAAAGGGGCGAGCAGTACTTC CASSLERGEQYF
- TRBJ2-4 TRBV18 TRBD2 18 TGTGCCAGCTCACCTTTTATACGACTAGCGGGAGAGGTGCACATTCAGTACTTC CASSPFIRLAGEVHIQYF
- TRBJ2-1 TRBV19 TRBD2 14 TGTGCCAGTAGGATAGCGGGAGGAATGGGAGAGCAGTTCTTC CASRIAGGMGEQFF
- TRBJ2-3 TRBV7-2 - 16 TGTGCCAGCAGCAACGGGGGCGGACTGGGCACAGATACGCAGTATTTT CASSNGGGLGTDTQYF
- TRBJ2-7 TRBV19 TRBD2 15 TGTGCCAGTAGTATAGGAGCGGGAAGCTCCTACGAGCAGTACTTC CASSIGAGSSYEQYF
- TRBJ2-5 TRBV15 - 13 TGTGCCACCAGCAGGACAGCCCAAGAGACCCAGTACTTC CATSRTAQETQYF
once TRBJ2-7 TRBV7-2 TRBD2 15 TGTGCCAGCAGCTTATACGGGAGGCACATCTACGAGCAGTACTTC CASSLYGRHIYEQYF
- TRBJ1-3 TRBV7-8 - 18 TGTGCCAGCAGCACTAGCTTTGGCAGGCCCCGCTCTGGAAACACCATATATTTT CASSTSFGRPRSGNTIYF
- TRBJ2-7 TRBV2 - 14 TGTGCCAGCAGTGAAGGGGAGGCGGGGAACGAGCAGTACTTC CASSEGEAGNEQYF
- TRBJ2-4 TRBV6-6 TRBD2 14 TGTGCCAGCAGTTACCCGGCGGGAGTGGGCATTCAGTACTTC CASSYPAGVGIQYF
- TRBJ2-5 TRBV4-2 TRBD1 16 TGTGCCAGCAGCCAACCCGGGACAGGGGTTCAAGAGACCCAGTACTTC CASSQPGTGVQETQYF
- TRBJ1-3 TRBV5-6 TRBD1 14 TGTGCCAGCAGCTTAACAGGGGCTGGAAACACCATATATTTT CASSLTGAGNTIYF
- TRBJ2-5 TRBV7-3 - 10 TGTGCCAGCAGCTTAATTCCCCAGTACTTC CASSLIPQYF
once TRBJ2-7 TRBV5-6 TRBD1 14 TGTGCCAGCAGCAGGGACAGGAGGGGTTACGAGCAGTACTTC CASSRDRRGYEQYF
- TRBJ2-1 TRBV5-1 - 15 TGCGCCAGCAGCTTTAAGACCAGGGATCGGAATGAGCAGTTCTTC CASSFKTRDRNEQFF
- TRBJ1-5 TRBV15 - 15 TGTGCCACCAACGGCGGGAGGGGTGCTAGGCAGCCCCAGCATTTT CATNGGRGARQPQHF
- TRBJ2-3 TRBV6-1 TRBD1 17 TGTGCCAGCAGTGTCCGCCCGGGACAGGGGGTCGCAGATACGCAGTATTTT CASSVRPGQGVADTQYF
- TRBJ2-3 TRBV11-1 - 15 TGTGCCAGCAGCGATTTCGGCCTTTTGACAGATACGCAGTATTTT CASSDFGLLTDTQYF
- TRBJ1-2 TRBV5-1 - 14 TGCGCCAGCAGCTTGGAGGGCAGGGATCGTGGCTACACCTTC CASSLEGRDRGYTF
- TRBJ2-5 TRBV11-2 - 14 TGTGCCAGCGGCTTAGTCGGGACAAAAGAGACCCAGTACTTC CASGLVGTKETQYF
- TRBJ2-7 TRBV27 TRBD1 14 TGTGCCAGCAGTTCCGGGACAGGGATCTACGAGCAGTACTTC CASSSGTGIYEQYF
- TRBJ1-3 TRBV6-4 - 15 TGTGCCAGCAGTACACCCCCCAGGGTACGAAACACCATATATTTT CASSTPPRVRNTIYF
few TRBJ2-7 TRBV7-2 TRBD1 17 TGTGCCAGCAGCATCTTGGGACAGGGCTTCGTGCCCTACGAGCAGTACTTC CASSILGQGFVPYEQYF
- TRBJ1-4 TRBV4-3 - 15 TGCGCCAGCAGCCAAGTGCATGCAACTAATGAAAAACTGTTTTTT CASSQVHATNEKLFF
- TRBJ2-1 TRBV28 TRBD2 15 TGTGCCAGCAGCCCGGGACTAGCGGGAGGCAGTGAGCAGTTCTTC CASSPGLAGGSEQFF
- TRBJ2-3 TRBV7-9 - 17 TGTGCCAGCAGCGCACCCCGGGGGCGGGAGATCACAGATACGCAGTATTTT CASSAPRGREITDTQYF
- TRBJ2-7 TRBV5-3 TRBD2 14 TGTGCCAGAATCAAGACTAGCGGGAATCACGAGCAGTACTTC CARIKTSGNHEQYF
once TRBJ1-3 TRBV6-5 - 15 TGTGCCAGCAGCCGCACCGGGACTAATGGAAACACCATATATTTT CASSRTGTNGNTIYF
- TRBJ1-5 TRBV5-1 TRBD1 15 TGCGCCAGCAGACCAACAGGGGGTAGCAATCAGCCCCAGCATTTT CASRPTGGSNQPQHF
- TRBJ1-6 TRBV4-2 - 15 TGTGCCAGCAGCCAAGTCCAGGGTACGAATTCACCCCTCCACTTT CASSQVQGTNSPLHF
- TRBJ2-4 TRBV10-3 TRBD2 19 TGTGCCATCAGTGAGGCCCCTCACAGCGGGAGCGGGGCCAAAAACATTCAGTACTTC CAISEAPHSGSGAKNIQYF
- TRBJ2-3 TRBV2 - 11 TGTGCCAGCAAGTTAGGTGATACGCAGTATTTT CASKLGDTQYF
- TRBJ2-3 TRBV19 - 11 TGTGCCAGTAGTCAGAAAGATACGCAGTATTTT CASSQKDTQYF
once TRBJ2-1 TRBV7-9 TRBD2 15 TGTGCCAGCACCCCGACTAGCGGAAGGTACAATGAGCAGTTCTTC CASTPTSGRYNEQFF
- TRBJ2-7 TRBV7-9 - 11 TGTGCCAGCAGCACCTCCTACGAGCAGTACTTC CASSTSYEQYF
- TRBJ2-2 TRBV5-4 - 12 TGTGCCAGCAGTCCTAACACCGGGGAGCTGTTTTTT CASSPNTGELFF
few TRBJ2-7 TRBV5-5 TRBD2 15 TGTGCCAGCAGCTTGCGAGCGGGAGCCGCCTACGAGCAGTACTTC CASSLRAGAAYEQYF
- TRBJ2-3 TRBV5-1 - 13 TGCGCCAGCAGCTTGGGGGCTCCAGATACGCAGTATTTT CASSLGAPDTQYF
once TRBJ2-5 TRBV18 TRBD1 15 TGTGCCAGCTCACCACAAGGGACAGGGGGGAAGACCCAGTACTTC CASSPQGTGGKTQYF
- TRBJ1-2 TRBV18 - 17 TGTGCCAGCTCACCAAACGAGCGGTCCGGACGGAGCTATGGCTACACCTTC CASSPNERSGRSYGYTF
- TRBJ2-1 TRBV19 TRBD2 16 TGTGCCAGTAGTCCTTTAGCGGGAGTGCTTTACAATGAGCAGTTCTTC CASSPLAGVLYNEQFF
- TRBJ2-5 TRBV4-3 - 16 TGCGCCAGCAGCCAAGAAGGGAATCGGTGGGGAGAGACCCAGTACTTC CASSQEGNRWGETQYF
- TRBJ2-7 TRBV7-9 TRBD2 14 TGTGCCAGCAGCTCTTTAGCGGGAGAATACGAGCAGTACTTC CASSSLAGEYEQYF
- TRBJ1-3 TRBV10-3 - 16 TGTGCCATCAGTGGTCGGGGAGATTCTTCTGGAAACACCATATATTTT CAISGRGDSSGNTIYF
- TRBJ2-2 TRBV4-1 - 16 TGCGCCAGCAGCCCACTGGTGGGAACGAACACCGGGGAGCTGTTTTTT CASSPLVGTNTGELFF
- TRBJ1-1 TRBV5-1 - 15 TGCGCCAGCAGCTTGGTGTCCGGGGGAACGGGTGAAGCTTTCTTT CASSLVSGGTGEAFF
- TRBJ1-4 TRBV15 - 15 TGTGCCACCAGCAGAGAGGGGGCGACTAATGAAAAACTGTTTTTT CATSREGATNEKLFF
- TRBJ2-5 TRBV7-3 - 14 TGTGCCAGCAGTTTAACAGGGGGGGCGGAGACCCAGTACTTC CASSLTGGAETQYF
- TRBJ2-7 TRBV6-5 - 12 TGTGCCAGCAGTTATCATAACTACGAGCAGTACTTC CASSYHNYEQYF
- TRBJ1-5 TRBV5-1 - 13 TGCGCCAGCAGCTTGGAGGGGGTTCAGCCCCAGCATTTT CASSLEGVQPQHF
once TRBJ2-7 TRBV18 - 14 TGTGCCAGCTCACCACCTATCACAGGGAGCGAGCAGTACTTC CASSPPITGSEQYF
once TRBJ1-2 TRBV7-2 - 13 TGTGCCAGCAGCTTCCAGGGGTCCTATGGCTACACCTTC CASSFQGSYGYTF